Below, 8 T cell receptor beta chains from the same sample are listed, as sequenced in a study of T cells in localized non-small cell lung cancer. Method: immunoSEQ multiplex PCR; TCRdb's copy keeps in-frame clones and lacks some. The data hold a few thousand clones, with roughly a quarter observed a single time. The sample was normal lung tissue next to the tumor, taken before any cancer treatment. The receptors come from a male donor at least 60 years old with stage II lung adenocarcinoma.

The J gene is TRBJ1-1, the V gene TRBV15; TRBD1 agrees at 7 bases. This CDR3 contains 16 residues. Germline loops: CDR1 LNHNV, CDR2 YYDKDF (reference sequence). With 0 bases clipped from V and 0 bases from J, the junction kept 4 bases outside the gene matches. CDR3 bases: TGTGCCACCAGCAGAGATCGGACAGGAATGAACACTGAAGCTTTCTTT. Protein: CATSRDRTGMNTEAFF.

This clone was detected only a few times. This sequence joins TRBV11-3 and TRBJ2-1; possible D gene TRBD1, 5 bases. Trimming pared 5 bases from V and 3 bases from J, leaving 14 bases between. This CDR3 contains 15 residues. CDR1 is SGHNT and CDR2 is YENEEA in the germline V gene. The chain's CDR3 is CASSHHRSDYNEQFF. DNA for the CDR3: TGTGCCAGCAGCCACCACAGGTCCGACTACAATGAGCAGTTCTTC.

The rearrangement joins TRBV19 to TRBJ2-1, with D possibly being TRBD2 (6 bases). V gave up 3 bases and J gave up 5 bases, with 8 bases separating them. Germline CDR1 is LNHDA and CDR2 is SQIVND (reference sequence). The CDR3 contains 13 residues. The CDR3 reads CASSMGGHNEQFF. In DNA form, the CDR3 reads TGTGCCAGTAGTATGGGGGGACACAATGAGCAGTTCTTC.

This clone was counted only a few times. This chain joins TRBV30 and TRBJ1-2; D not resolved. This CDR3 spans 13 amino acids. Germline CDR1 and CDR2: GTSNPN and SVGIG (reference sequence). Deletions cut 0 bases from V and 4 bases from J, with 9 bases between. Here the CDR3 DNA reads TGTGCCTGGAGTGTACTACTACGCTATGGCTACACCTTC. It yields the protein CAWSVLLRYGYTF.

This clone was observed a few times. The chain recombines TRBV11-3 with TRBJ1-1; D possibly corresponds to TRBD1 (5 bases). Per germline, CDR1 SGHNT and CDR2 YENEEA. V was clipped by 5 bases and J by 0 bases, with 13 bases between them. The CDR3 loop spans 15 amino acids. In DNA form, the CDR3 reads TGTGCCAGCAGCCGCGAAGGGACCCTGAACACTGAAGCTTTCTTT. This translates into CASSREGTLNTEAFF.

The rearrangement joins TRBV10-2 to TRBJ2-5, with TRBD2 matching over 11 bases. The ends lost 5 bases at V and 5 bases at J; junction bases unmatched: 7. The CDR3 is made up of 15 amino acids. CDR1 and CDR2 from the germline V gene are WSHSY and SAAADI. In DNA, the CDR3 is TGCGCCAGCAGTATGGTAGCGGGGGGGCTTGAGACCCAGTACTTC. It encodes CASSMVAGGLETQYF.

The chain is built from TRBV28 and TRBJ1-4; the D gene is possibly TRBD1 (5 bases). This CDR3 has 12 residues. Germline CDR1 is MDHEN and CDR2 is SYDVKM. Trimming removed 6 bases from V and 5 bases from J, with 7 bases in between. The CDR3 sequence: CASSGGNEKLFF. CDR3 nucleotides: TGTGCCAGCAGCGGGGGAAATGAAAAACTGTTTTTT.

This clone occurred a few times. The rearrangement joins TRBV19 to TRBJ2-1, with 7 bases aligning to TRBD1. Germline V gene lookup returns CDR1 LNHDA and CDR2 SQIVND (reference sequence). Germline trimming cut 6 bases from V and 9 bases from J; bases unmatched to any gene: 11. There are 14 residues in the CDR3. The CDR3 protein is CASSRTGPGREQFF. CDR3 bases: TGTGCCAGTAGCCGGACAGGTCCGGGGCGTGAGCAGTTCTTC.